Listed here are 4 T cell receptor beta chains from one sample, sequenced in a study of CD8+ T cells in alopecia areata. RNA, once extracted, was reverse transcribed into cDNA for use as the sequencing template. TCRdb's table, derived via immunoSEQ multiplex PCR, lists solely in-frame clones and lacks some. The table has a few hundred thousand clones, over 40% seen once. Treatment denoted: oral pan-JAK inhibitor, 5-10 mg twice daily. The sequenced sample was CD4+ T cells sorted from blood, obtained at approximately week 37, from a patient treated with tofacitinib. The receptors were sampled from a human donor with alopecia areata.

This clone was detected ten times or more. The CDR3 DNA sequence: TGTGCCAGCAGCTTCCTAGCGGGGACCACAGATACGCAGTATTTT. Translating it yields CASSFLAGTTDTQYF. The gene calls are TRBV7-2 and TRBJ2-3, with 9 bases identical to TRBD2. The V gene's germline CDR1 is SGHTA and CDR2 FQGNSA. With V trimmed by 3 bases and J by 2 bases, 3 bases remained unmatched. The CDR3 extends over 15 amino acids.

This clone has more than one count but fewer than ten. The chain employs TRBV7-3 and TRBJ2-4, with D unresolved. There are 13 residues in the CDR3. V lost 6 bases and J lost 1, with 7 bases in between. From germline, CDR1 is SGHTA and CDR2 FQGTGA. The CDR3 coding sequence is TGTGCCAGCAGTAACTTTGCCAAAAACATTCAGTACTTC. This translates into CASSNFAKNIQYF. The full variable domain, in which reference TRBV7-3 and TRBJ2-4 provide the parts outside the CDR3, is GAGVSQTPSNKVTEKGKYVELRCDPISGHTALYWYRQSLGQGPEFLIYFQGTGAADDSGLPNDRFFAVRPEGSVSTLKIQRTERGDSAVYLCASSNFAKNIQYFGAGTRLSVL.

V is TRBV4-2 and J is TRBJ2-7, with D possibly being TRBD1 (6 bases). This CDR3 comprises 13 residues. Germline CDR1 and CDR2: LGHNA and YNFKEQ. The V and J ends lost 0 bases and 7 bases respectively, with 10 bases between them. The chain's CDR3 is CASSQDTGREQYF. CDR3 in DNA: TGTGCCAGCAGCCAAGATACAGGGCGGGAGCAGTACTTC.

This clone was seen a few times. The chain couples TRBV29-1 to TRBJ2-1; D is unresolved. V lost 0 bases, J lost 8 bases, and 8 bases lay in between. The CDR3 has 12 amino acids. Germline lookup yields CDR1 SQVTM and CDR2 ANQGSEA. The CDR3 is CSVEDDSYEQFF. As DNA, the CDR3 is TGCAGCGTTGAAGACGATAGCTATGAGCAGTTCTTC.